What follows describes a single T cell receptor beta chain. TCRdb's copy holds only in-frame clones and misses some; the assay was immunoSEQ multiplex PCR. The data show some 260,000 clones, around 80% seen once. Participants spanned ages about 18 to 90 years and resided in 20 to 30 US areas. These data belong to a study of blood T cell repertoires in COVID-19. About the research overall: Some COVID-19 samples were acute and others convalescent; all came from the United States, Italy and Spain. T cells, B-cell-depleted T cells, or PBMCs supplied cDNA or gDNA.

Germline V gene lookup returns CDR1 KGHSH and CDR2 LQKENI. Trimming removed 4 bases from V and 4 bases from J, with 13 bases in between. This CDR3 region has 14 residues. Sequenced input: PBMCs or T cells enriched from blood (not recorded which). This chain uses TRBV18 with TRBJ1-1; D gene ambiguous. The receptor comes from a young man with acute COVID-19. CDR3 bases: TGTGCCAGCTCACGGGAGGACCCGCGCACTGAAGCTTTCTTT. It encodes CASSREDPRTEAFF.